This T cell receptor (beta chain) was identified during a study of blood T cell repertoires in COVID-19. Study context: The United States, Italy and Spain were the sources of the acute and convalescent COVID-19 samples.

The authors' processing: Reference gene primer amplification in the assay estimated nucleated cell counts. Sequencing was performed with immunoSEQ multiplex PCR; in TCRdb, only in-frame clones are kept and a portion is missing. V and J calls plus clone size are reproduced from that table; the DNA served to infer D and trimming. The sample comprises 210,000 or so clones, roughly 89% of which are singletons, and approximately 6.7% rests with the top ten. This clone appeared once. The sequence came from a man aged 35 to 55 with acute or convalescent COVID-19. The sequencing input was peripheral blood.

The CDR3 coding sequence is TGCGCCAGCAGCTTGGCAAGGAGGGGTAATCAGCCCCAGCATTTT. It encodes CASSLARRGNQPQHF. This chain joins TRBV5-1 and TRBJ1-5, with D perhaps TRBD1 (5 bases). The germline gives CDR1 SGHRS, CDR2 YFSETQ. With 0 bases removed from V and 4 bases from J, the gap between germline ends came to 11 bases. This CDR3 contains 15 residues.